This T cell receptor beta chain was observed in a study of neurological immune-mediated disorders. Study observations and caveats: Because no CDR3 amino acid sequences were shared across subjects by expanded clones, private repertoires were suggested in all groups. The level of TCR clonal expansion was highest in patients with HTLV-1-associated myelopathy and lowest in multiple sclerosis, where it fell below the level seen in healthy controls. Neither clinical nor MRI features showed any association with the multiple sclerosis repertoire cluster, and the authors stated that larger cohorts are needed.

This clonotype showed up many times. Its specificity is not known. 5'RACE with 10-nucleotide random UMIs produced the cDNA. TCRdb reanalysed the 5' RACE reads using MiXCR and keeps one entry per CDR3 protein. The table shows roughly 27,000 distinct CDR3 sequences, with less than 2.5% occurring only once. The sample consisted of PBMCs. The receptor was derived from a woman in her forties or fifties with multiple sclerosis.

CDR3 in DNA: TGTGCCAGCAGTTTTCTGGGGGACTCACCCCTCCACTTT. Its translation: CASSFLGDSPLHF. The gene calls are TRBV12-3 or TRBV12-4 and TRBJ1-6; a possible D gene is TRBD1 (5 bases). This CDR3 comprises 13 residues. The germline V and J ends were trimmed by 3 bases and 10 bases, with 10 bases remaining between them.